This TCR beta chain originates from a study of T cell responses to AZD1222 COVID-19 vaccine. Using immunoSEQ multiplex PCR, the repertoire was profiled, and TCRdb retains in-frame clones only, with some absent. The sample yields around 84,000 clones, approximately 88% seen once. This clone appeared once. This sequence was found in an adult in good health. The sample consisted of peripheral blood, taken on day 0 of AZD1222 vaccination.

CDR3: CASSLVAGVGEQFF. As DNA, the CDR3 is TGTGCCAGCAGCTTAGTGGCCGGCGTCGGGGAGCAGTTCTTC. V is TRBV7-9 and J is TRBJ2-1; D remains ambiguous. The V end lost 1 base, the J end lost 10 bases, and 14 bases lay between the germline ends. This CDR3 is 14 amino acids long. From germline, CDR1 is SEHNR and CDR2 FQNEAQ (reference sequence).